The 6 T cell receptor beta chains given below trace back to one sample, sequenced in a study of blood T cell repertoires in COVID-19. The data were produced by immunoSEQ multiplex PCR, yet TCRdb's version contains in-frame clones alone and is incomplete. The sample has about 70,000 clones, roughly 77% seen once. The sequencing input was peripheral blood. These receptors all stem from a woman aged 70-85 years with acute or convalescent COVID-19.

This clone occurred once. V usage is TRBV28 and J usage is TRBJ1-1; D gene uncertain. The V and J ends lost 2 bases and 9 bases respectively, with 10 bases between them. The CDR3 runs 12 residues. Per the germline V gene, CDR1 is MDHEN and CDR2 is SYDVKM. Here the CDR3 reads CASSLGGPKAFF. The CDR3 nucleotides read TGTGCCAGCAGTTTAGGAGGCCCCAAAGCTTTCTTT.

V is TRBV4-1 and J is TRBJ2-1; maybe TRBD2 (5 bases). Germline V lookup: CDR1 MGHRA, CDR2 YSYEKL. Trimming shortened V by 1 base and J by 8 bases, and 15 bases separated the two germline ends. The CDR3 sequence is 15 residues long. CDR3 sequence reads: CASSQVSDRFDEQFF. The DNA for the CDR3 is TGCGCCAGCAGCCAAGTTAGCGACCGATTTGATGAGCAGTTCTTC.

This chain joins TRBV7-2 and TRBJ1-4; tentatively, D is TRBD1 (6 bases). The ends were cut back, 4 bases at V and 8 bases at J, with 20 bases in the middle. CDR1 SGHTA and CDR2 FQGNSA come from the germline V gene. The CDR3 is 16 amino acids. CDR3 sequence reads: CASSSPLWGQEEKLFF. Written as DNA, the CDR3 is TGTGCCAGCAGCTCCCCATTATGGGGGCAGGAGGAAAAACTGTTTTTT.

The CDR3 DNA reads TGTGCCAGCCGTAAGGGGACAGCAACTAATGAAAAACTGTTTTTT. Amino acids: CASRKGTATNEKLFF. V and J are TRBV19 and TRBJ1-4; TRBD1 matches 7 bases. The germline gives CDR1 LNHDA, CDR2 SQIVND (reference sequence). J lost 0 bases, V lost 9 bases, and 7 bases had no gene match. The CDR3 runs to 15 residues.

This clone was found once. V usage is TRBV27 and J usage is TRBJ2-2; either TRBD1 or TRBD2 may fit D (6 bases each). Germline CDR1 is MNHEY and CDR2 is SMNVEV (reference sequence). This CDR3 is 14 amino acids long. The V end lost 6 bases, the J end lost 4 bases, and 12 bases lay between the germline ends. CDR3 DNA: TGTGCCAGCAGGTTAGGGGGGTCCACCGGGGAGCTGTTTTTT. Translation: CASRLGGSTGELFF.

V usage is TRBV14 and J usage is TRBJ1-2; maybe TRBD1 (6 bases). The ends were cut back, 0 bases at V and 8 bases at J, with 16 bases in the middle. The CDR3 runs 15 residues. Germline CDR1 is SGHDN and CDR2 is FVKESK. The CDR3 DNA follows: TGTGCCAGCAGCCAAGATTCATCAGGGGCAGGGGGCTACACCTTC. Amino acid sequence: CASSQDSSGAGGYTF.